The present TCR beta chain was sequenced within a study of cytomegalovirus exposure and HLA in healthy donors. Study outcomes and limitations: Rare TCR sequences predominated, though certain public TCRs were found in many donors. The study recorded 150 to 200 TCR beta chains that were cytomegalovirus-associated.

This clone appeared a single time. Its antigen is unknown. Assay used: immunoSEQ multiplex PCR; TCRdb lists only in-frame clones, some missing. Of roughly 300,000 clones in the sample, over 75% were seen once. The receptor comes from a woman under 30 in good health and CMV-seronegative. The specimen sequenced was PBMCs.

The CDR3 loop is CASREYEQYF. Written as DNA, the CDR3 is TGTGCCAGCCGAGAGTACGAGCAGTACTTC. The chain employs TRBV2 and TRBJ2-7; D is unclear. The CDR3 spans 10 residues. V gave up 8 bases and J gave up 4 bases, with 6 bases separating them. Germline V gives CDR1 SNHLY, CDR2 FYNNEI.